The 11 T cell receptor beta chains presented below share a single source sample, sequenced in a study of response to subunit inactivated influenza vaccine. TCRdb re-called the RT-PCR reads with MiXCR, one entry per CDR3 protein. The sample holds hundreds of thousands of distinct CDR3 sequences, approximately 15% seen once. Sequenced here: PBMCs from blood, sampled about 14 days before vaccination. The receptor set was obtained from a man aged 45 to 65 who received an inactivated influenza vaccine.

The chain uses TRBV5-1 and TRBJ1-3, with TRBD1 matching over 8 bases. Germline-derived CDR1 and CDR2 are SGHRS and YFSETQ. V lost 5 bases and J lost 3; bases outside the gene matches: 4. The CDR3 is 14 amino acids. CDR3 bases: TGCGCCAGCAGACCGGGGACAGGTGGAAACACCATATATTTT. This encodes CASRPGTGGNTIYF.

The rearrangement joins TRBV29-1 to TRBJ2-7; no clear D. The V end was cut by 6 bases, the J end by 5 bases, with 17 bases between. Germline loops: CDR1 SQVTM, CDR2 ANQGSEA. This CDR3 contains 13 residues. Here the CDR3 DNA reads TGCAGCGTCGCCGACCGACGACGGCACGAGCAGTACTTC. Protein product: CSVADRRRHEQYF.

The chain combines TRBV6-5 with TRBJ2-2; the match to TRBD2 covers 8 bases. V was pared by 7 bases and J by 7 bases, with 11 bases of the junction left unmatched. Germline V lookup: CDR1 MNHEY, CDR2 SVGAGI. The CDR3 runs 15 residues. The CDR3 is CASTFGGGVLGELFF. The CDR3 region has the DNA TGTGCCAGCACCTTCGGGGGGGGGGTTCTCGGGGAGCTGTTTTTT.

J is TRBJ1-2 and V is TRBV12-3 or TRBV12-4, with a tentative D call TRBD1 (5 bases). The CDR3 runs to 13 residues. V dropped 5 bases and J dropped 4 bases, with 11 bases sitting between them. CDR3 residues: CASSPGAGYGYTF. CDR3 DNA sequence: TGTGCCAGCAGTCCCGGGGCTGGCTATGGCTACACCTTC.

This clonotype was detected only a few times. V gene TRBV18 combines with J gene TRBJ1-1; D not resolved. The CDR3 is 13 residues long. Germline CDR1 reads KGHSH; CDR2 reads LQKENI. Trimming took off 7 bases at V and 0 bases at J, with 9 bases between the two ends. Here the CDR3 DNA reads TGTGCCAGCTTCATCGACCTGAACACTGAAGCTTTCTTT. Translating gives CASFIDLNTEAFF.

This clonotype showed up many times. The rearrangement links TRBV12-3 or TRBV12-4 to TRBJ2-1; 9 nucleotides agree with TRBD1. The CDR3 covers 15 residues. V was clipped by 7 bases and J by 2 bases; unmatched bases: 6. The CDR3 spells CASITGGSTYNEQFF. CDR3 coding DNA: TGTGCCAGCATCACAGGGGGCTCGACCTACAATGAGCAGTTCTTC.

The rearrangement links TRBV12-3 or TRBV12-4 to TRBJ2-7; tentatively, D is TRBD1 (5 bases). The CDR3 runs to 16 residues. Trimming stripped 1 base from V and 2 bases from J, with 15 bases between. CDR3 nucleotides: TGTGCCAGCAGTTTAGAATTATGGCAGGGTCCCTACGAGCAGTACTTC. This codes for CASSLELWQGPYEQYF.

This clonotype was picked up a small number of times. V is TRBV7-9 and J is TRBJ1-4; unclear D gene. The V end was cut by 4 bases, the J end by 6 bases, with 9 bases between. The germline gives CDR1 SEHNR, CDR2 FQNEAQ (reference sequence). This CDR3 region has 13 residues. The CDR3 sequence: CASSSQGDEKLFF. The CDR3 DNA sequence: TGTGCCAGCAGCTCCCAAGGAGATGAAAAACTGTTTTTT. The variable domain in full, completed from reference TRBV7-9 and TRBJ1-4, reads DTGVSQNPRHKITKRGQNVTFRCDPISEHNRLYWYRQTLGQGPEFLTYFQNEAQLEKSRLLSDRFSAERPKGSFSTLEIQRTEQGDSAMYLCASSSQGDEKLFFGSGTQLSVL.

This clonotype occurred a few times. This rearrangement joins TRBV6-2 or TRBV6-3 to TRBJ2-7, with a possible D match to TRBD1 (6 bases). Germline V CDR1 and CDR2: MNHEY, SVGEGT. The CDR3 is 15 amino acids. V was pared by 2 bases and J by 2 bases, with 13 bases between. The CDR3 nucleotides read TGTGCCAGCAGTTACCCGGGACAAACCACCTACGAGCAGTACTTC. Its protein product is CASSYPGQTTYEQYF.

This rearrangement joins TRBV7-2 to TRBJ2-3; the match to TRBD1 covers 9 bases. V dropped 5 bases and J dropped 4; count of bases not matched to a gene: 10. From germline, CDR1 is SGHTA and CDR2 FQGNSA. The CDR3 has 16 amino acids. The CDR3 protein is CASSPPGTGLADTQYF. In DNA form, the CDR3 reads TGTGCCAGCAGCCCACCCGGGACAGGGCTGGCAGATACGCAGTATTTT. Supplemented by reference TRBV7-2 and TRBJ2-3, the full variable domain reads GAGVSQSPSNKVTEKGKDVELRCDPISGHTALYWYRQSLGQGLEFLIYFQGNSAPDKSGLPSDRFSAERTGGSVSTLTIQRTQQEDSAVYLCASSPPGTGLADTQYFGPGTRLTVL.

The chain employs TRBV7-2 and TRBJ2-4, with 8 nucleotides matching TRBD1. This CDR3 has 14 amino acids. Trimming took 1 base from V and 9 from J; bases not matched to a gene: 5. CDR1 is SGHTA, CDR2 FQGNSA, per germline. Here the CDR3 reads CASSLDSTGGIQYF. The DNA of the CDR3 is TGTGCCAGCAGCTTAGATAGCACAGGGGGCATTCAGTACTTC.